The 29 T cell receptor beta chains given below trace back to one sample, sequenced in a study of early T cells in non-severe SARS-CoV-2 infection. One entry per CDR3 protein results from TCRdb running MiXCR on the 5' RACE reads. This sample has around 92,000 distinct CDR3 sequences; approximately 11% occur once, and the top ten carry around 4.7%. The sequenced sample was whole blood. All receptors come from an adult who was a healthcare worker with PCR-confirmed SARS-CoV-2 infection or an uninfected control (not recorded which).

The chain couples TRBV28 to TRBJ2-4, with TRBD2 identical over 13 bases. Germline V gives CDR1 MDHEN, CDR2 SYDVKM. CDR3 length: 18 amino acids. V shed 4 bases, J shed 0 bases, and the junction held 6 bases outside the gene matches. In nucleotides, the CDR3 is TGTGCCAGCAGTTCACTAGCGGGAGGGCCCCTAGCCAAAAACATTCAGTACTTC. Residues: CASSSLAGGPLAKNIQYF.

This clonotype was counted only a few times. This rearrangement joins TRBV10-3 to TRBJ2-7; 10 positions match TRBD1. The germline CDR1 and CDR2 sequences are ENHRY and SYGVKD. CDR3 length equals 15 residues. V shed 4 bases and J 3 bases; nucleotides not matched to a gene: 6. CDR3 bases: TGTGCCATCAGTGGGGGGGACAGGGGCCACTACGAGCAGTACTTC. Amino acids: CAISGGDRGHYEQYF.

The chain uses TRBV5-1 and TRBJ1-4; 9 bases fit TRBD1. CDR3 length: 16 residues. Per the germline V gene, CDR1 is SGHRS and CDR2 is YFSETQ. V gave up 1 base and J gave up 7 bases; unmatched junction bases: 8. Written as DNA, the CDR3 is TGCGCCAGCAGCTTGAGCGGGGACAGGGATACTGAAAAACTGTTTTTT. Translated, it gives CASSLSGDRDTEKLFF.

This clonotype was observed a handful of times. The V call is TRBV28, the J call TRBJ2-7; perhaps TRBD2 as D (5 bases). This CDR3 is built from 11 residues. Trimming stripped 4 bases from V and 5 bases from J, with 6 bases between. Germline V lookup: CDR1 MDHEN, CDR2 SYDVKM. Written as DNA, the CDR3 is TGTGCCAGCAGTTCCGGGAACGAGCAGTACTTC. This translates into CASSSGNEQYF.

The table lists this clonotype with many counts. The V call is TRBV19, the J call TRBJ2-7, with D tentatively TRBD2 (6 bases). The V end was cut by 1 base, the J end by 2 bases, with 9 bases between. Germline lookup yields CDR1 LNHDA and CDR2 SQIVND (reference sequence). The CDR3 is 14 amino acids. The CDR3 sequence is CASSIVSGAYEQYF. The CDR3 nucleotides read TGTGCCAGTAGTATAGTTTCGGGGGCCTACGAGCAGTACTTC.

This clonotype was seen many times. A read error may explain this, as a much larger clone is one base away. The gene calls are TRBV7-9 and TRBJ2-1, with no clear D. The ends were cut back, 6 bases at V and 7 bases at J, with 4 bases in the middle. This CDR3 spans 10 amino acids. Germline values: CDR1 SEHNR, CDR2 FQNEAQ (reference sequence). The CDR3 spells CASSDNEQFF. In DNA, the CDR3 is TGTGCCAGCAGTGATAATGAGCAGTTCTTC.

The V gene is TRBV15, the J gene TRBJ1-2, with 9 bases aligning to TRBD1. Germline CDR1 LNHNV, CDR2 YYDKDF (reference sequence). This CDR3 contains 15 residues. The V segment lost 1 base and the J segment 5 bases; nucleotides outside the gene matches: 5. The CDR3 coding sequence is TGTGCCACCAGCAGAGGGGCCGGGACAGGGTATGGCTACACCTTC. Its protein is CATSRGAGTGYGYTF.

Comments on this clonotype: This may come from a read error, since a much larger clone is one base off. The V gene is TRBV6-2 or TRBV6-3, the J gene TRBJ2-7; perhaps TRBD2 as D (6 bases). The length of the CDR3 is 13 residues. Germline lookup yields CDR1 MNHEY and CDR2 SVGEGT. This CDR3 reads CASSRGDSYGQYF. The CDR3 DNA follows: TGTGCCAGCAGTCGTGGGGACTCCTACGGGCAGTACTTC.

The gene calls are TRBV20-1 and TRBJ1-2, with 7 bases matching TRBD1. This CDR3 spans 17 amino acids. V dropped 6 bases and J dropped 1; count of bases not matched to a gene: 17. Germline V lookup: CDR1 DFQATT, CDR2 SNEGSKA (reference sequence). The CDR3 spells CSAEIGDRGFFNYGYTF. CDR3 nucleotide sequence: TGCAGTGCCGAAATTGGGGACAGAGGGTTTTTTAACTATGGCTACACCTTC.

This clonotype was recorded a few times. The chain employs TRBV20-1 and TRBJ1-3; D gene uncertain. Germline V gives CDR1 DFQATT, CDR2 SNEGSKA (reference sequence). The CDR3 length is 12 residues. V shed 0 bases and J shed 7 bases, with 7 bases lying between them. CDR3 in DNA: TGCAGTGCTAGAGAGACGGGGAACACCATATATTTT. This translates into CSARETGNTIYF.

There are many counts of this clonotype. This chain joins TRBV5-1 and TRBJ2-2, with a tentative D call TRBD1 (6 bases). V was shortened by 4 bases and J by 5 bases, with 9 bases between the two germline ends. This CDR3 region has 13 residues. Germline V gene data show CDR1 as SGHRS and CDR2 as YFSETQ. The CDR3 is CASSGTGTGELFF. The CDR3 DNA sequence: TGCGCCAGCAGCGGAACAGGGACCGGGGAGCTGTTTTTT. The complete variable domain, with remaining parts taken from reference TRBV5-1 and TRBJ2-2, reads KAGVTQTPRYLIKTRGQQVTLSCSPISGHRSVSWYQQTPGQGLQFLFEYFSETQRNKGNFPGRFSGRQFSNSRSEMNVSTLELGDSALYLCASSGTGTGELFFGEGSRLTVL.

This clonotype was seen many times. The rearrangement links TRBV7-2 to TRBJ2-2; 7 bases map to TRBD1. The junction had 7 bases not matched to a gene; V was cut back by 5 bases and J by 4 bases. CDR1 is SGHTA and CDR2 is FQGNSA in the germline V gene. The CDR3 covers 15 residues. The CDR3 here is CASSAGQVRTGELFF. As DNA, the CDR3 is TGTGCCAGCAGCGCAGGACAGGTTCGCACCGGGGAGCTGTTTTTT.

There are many counts of this clonotype. V usage is TRBV5-1 and J usage is TRBJ2-5; D remains ambiguous. Germline CDR1 SGHRS, CDR2 YFSETQ. V was shortened by 4 bases and J by 2 bases, with 6 bases between the two germline ends. The CDR3 is 12 amino acids. The CDR3 nucleotides are TGCGCCAGCAGCACGCCGCAAGAGACCCAGTACTTC. Translating gives CASSTPQETQYF. Looking up the rest from reference TRBV5-1 and TRBJ2-5 gives the full variable domain: KAGVTQTPRYLIKTRGQQVTLSCSPISGHRSVSWYQQTPGQGLQFLFEYFSETQRNKGNFPGRFSGRQFSNSRSEMNVSTLELGDSALYLCASSTPQETQYFGPGTRLLVL.

The chain has TRBV29-1 and TRBJ2-7; the D call may be TRBD1 or TRBD2 (5 bases each). Germline assignment: CDR1 SQVTM and CDR2 ANQGSEA. The CDR3 has 16 amino acids. V shed 1 base and J shed 5 bases, with 21 bases lying between them. The CDR3 protein is CSVEGGPGQESHEQYF. The CDR3 DNA is TGCAGCGTTGAAGGGGGCCCGGGGCAGGAATCCCACGAGCAGTACTTC.

A few counts support this clonotype. The CDR3 nucleotides read TGTGCCAGCAGAACACGGACAGGGAACTACGAGCAGTACTTC. As protein: CASRTRTGNYEQYF. The gene calls are TRBV28 and TRBJ2-7; 8 bases map to TRBD1. CDR1 and CDR2 (germline): MDHEN, SYDVKM. The CDR3 totals 14 residues. V was pared by 6 bases and J by 3 bases, with 7 bases of the junction left unmatched.

This clonotype has at least ten counts. The rearrangement links TRBV3-1 to TRBJ2-1; the match to TRBD2 covers 11 bases. Germline V lookup: CDR1 LGHDT, CDR2 YNNKEL (reference sequence). V was clipped by 0 bases and J by 9 bases; unmatched bases: 13. The CDR3 runs to 18 residues. The CDR3 DNA follows: TGTGCCAGCAGCCAAGAGGGTAGCGGGAGGGAAACTACACTTGAGCAGTTCTTC. It translates to CASSQEGSGRETTLEQFF.

This chain joins TRBV18 and TRBJ2-7, with 9 bases aligning to TRBD1. Germline CDR1 KGHSH, CDR2 LQKENI. This CDR3 region has 16 residues. After removal of 2 bases from V and 0 bases from J, the junction contained 5 bases not matched to a gene. CDR3 coding DNA: TGTGCCAGCTCACCAACGGGGACAGGGATCTCCTACGAGCAGTACTTC. Protein product: CASSPTGTGISYEQYF.

This chain connects TRBV10-3 to TRBJ1-1, with D unresolved. The CDR3 is made up of 15 amino acids. Per the germline V gene, CDR1 is ENHRY and CDR2 is SYGVKD. With 0 bases removed from V and 1 base from J, the gap between germline ends came to 9 bases. DNA of the CDR3: TGTGCCATCAGTGAGTCAGAAAGGCAGAACACTGAAGCTTTCTTT. It encodes CAISESERQNTEAFF.

This clonotype was detected many times. The rearrangement links TRBV6-6 to TRBJ2-3; D is unclear. The germline V gene encodes CDR1 MNHNY and CDR2 SVGAGI (reference sequence). This CDR3 is 14 amino acids long. Trimming removed 6 bases from V and 3 bases from J, with 13 bases in between. The CDR3: CASSLMKGTDTQYF. In nucleotides, the CDR3 is TGTGCCAGCAGCCTCATGAAAGGGACAGATACGCAGTATTTT.

The chain employs TRBV6-5 and TRBJ1-6; TRBD1 aligns across 8 bases. The V gene end was trimmed by 3 bases and the J gene end by 8 bases; junction bases not matched to a gene: 6. The CDR3 has 15 amino acids. Per the germline V gene, CDR1 is MNHEY and CDR2 is SVGAGI. The CDR3 bases are TGTGCCAGCAGTTATACGGACAGGGTAGATTCACCCCTCCACTTT. It encodes CASSYTDRVDSPLHF.

The genes are TRBV2 and TRBJ1-2, with D uncertain. Deletions cut 9 bases from V and 5 bases from J, with 13 bases between. The CDR3 extends over 12 amino acids. CDR1 SNHLY and CDR2 FYNNEI come from the germline V gene. The CDR3 DNA reads as TGTGCCAGTAGGACGTCGGGGTATGGCTACACCTTC. It is translated as CASRTSGYGYTF.

This clonotype was counted at least ten times. The rearrangement uses TRBV12-3 or TRBV12-4 and TRBJ2-1; 9 bases match TRBD2. V lost 3 bases, J lost 6 bases, and 6 bases stayed unmatched. The CDR3 contains 15 residues. The CDR3 region is CASSFGRGGFNEQFF. The CDR3 DNA sequence: TGTGCCAGCAGTTTTGGGCGGGGGGGCTTCAATGAGCAGTTCTTC.

This clonotype appeared many times. The chain recombines TRBV19 with TRBJ2-6; possible D gene TRBD2, 6 bases. CDR3 length equals 16 residues. Germline V gene lookup returns CDR1 LNHDA and CDR2 SQIVND (reference sequence). V was pared by 1 base and J by 4 bases, with 11 bases between. The CDR3 sequence: CASSIGRGYGANVLTF. CDR3 nucleotides: TGTGCCAGTAGTATAGGACGGGGGTACGGGGCCAACGTCCTGACTTTC.

This clonotype was found a few times. The chain has TRBV5-1 and TRBJ2-5; D might be TRBD1 (6 bases). Germline CDR1 reads SGHRS; CDR2 reads YFSETQ. The length of the CDR3 is 15 residues. V was trimmed by 1 base and J by 0 bases, leaving 10 bases between them. CDR3: CASSLWSGDQETQYF. The DNA for the CDR3 is TGCGCCAGCAGCTTGTGGTCAGGGGACCAAGAGACCCAGTACTTC.

The chain joins TRBV27 to TRBJ1-3, with D unresolved. The CDR3 is made up of 16 amino acids. The ends were cut back, 2 bases at V and 0 bases at J, with 11 bases in the middle. Germline-derived CDR1 and CDR2 are MNHEY and SMNVEV (reference sequence). Written as DNA, the CDR3 is TGTGCCAGCAGTTTAACACCACTTACCTCTGGAAACACCATATATTTT. Translating it yields CASSLTPLTSGNTIYF.

The sample holds many counts of this clonotype. The chain links TRBV7-3 to TRBJ2-6; weak D call: TRBD1 (5 bases). CDR3 length: 16 amino acids. V was trimmed by 5 bases and J by 0 bases, leaving 11 bases between them. Germline V gene sequence: CDR1 SGHTA, CDR2 FQGTGA. CDR3 sequence: CASSIDRSSGANVLTF. The CDR3 DNA is TGTGCCAGCAGCATCGACAGAAGCTCTGGGGCCAACGTCCTGACTTTC.

The chain links TRBV12-5 to TRBJ2-7, with 9 bases fitting TRBD1. This CDR3 contains 15 residues. Germline V CDR1 and CDR2: LGHNT, FRNRAP. The ends lost 6 bases at V and 3 bases at J; junction bases unmatched: 9. The CDR3 DNA reads TGTGCTAGTGGAGAGCCGGACAGGGGTCACTACGAGCAGTACTTC. Residues: CASGEPDRGHYEQYF. The complete variable domain, with remaining parts taken from reference TRBV12-5 and TRBJ2-7, reads DARVTQTPRHKVTEMGQEVTMRCQPILGHNTVFWYRQTMMQGLELLAYFRNRAPLDDSGMPKDRFSAEMPDATLATLKIQPSEPRDSAVYFCASGEPDRGHYEQYFGPGTRLTVT.

This clonotype was counted ten times or more. This sequence joins TRBV5-1 and TRBJ2-1, with TRBD1 as a possible D gene (6 bases). Trimming shortened V by 2 bases and J by 4 bases, and 7 bases separated the two germline ends. Germline-derived CDR1 and CDR2 are SGHRS and YFSETQ. The CDR3 totals 13 residues. The CDR3 protein is CASSLGQYNEQFF. In DNA, the CDR3 is TGCGCCAGCAGCTTAGGACAGTACAATGAGCAGTTCTTC.

To note about this clonotype: A much bigger clone sits one base away, suggesting this may be a read error. The chain carries TRBV7-2 and TRBJ2-3; D ambiguous. The CDR3 contains 12 residues. The V end was cut by 5 bases, the J end by 0 bases, with 3 bases between. Germline V gene lookup returns CDR1 SGHTA and CDR2 FQGNSA. In DNA form, the CDR3 reads TGTGCCAGCAGCCGGAGCACAGATACGCAGTATTTT. This encodes CASSRSTDTQYF.